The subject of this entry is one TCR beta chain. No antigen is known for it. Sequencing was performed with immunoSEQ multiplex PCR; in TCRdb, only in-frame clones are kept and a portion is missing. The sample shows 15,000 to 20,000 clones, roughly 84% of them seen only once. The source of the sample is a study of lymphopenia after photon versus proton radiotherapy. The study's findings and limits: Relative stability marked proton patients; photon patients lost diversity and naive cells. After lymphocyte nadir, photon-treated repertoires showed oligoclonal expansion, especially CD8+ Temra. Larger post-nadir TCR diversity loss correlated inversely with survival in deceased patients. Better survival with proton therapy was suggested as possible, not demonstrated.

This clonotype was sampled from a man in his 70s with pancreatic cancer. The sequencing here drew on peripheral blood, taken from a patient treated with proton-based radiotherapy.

The CDR3 reads CASSSTSGGSTTQYF. The CDR3 DNA reads TGTGCCAGCAGCTCGACTAGCGGGGGTTCAACGACCCAGTACTTC. The V and J genes are TRBV7-8 and TRBJ2-5; 12 bases line up with TRBD2. CDR3 length: 15 amino acids. Germline lookup yields CDR1 SGHVS and CDR2 FQNEAQ. After removal of 4 bases from V and 7 bases from J, the junction contained 7 bases not matched to a gene.